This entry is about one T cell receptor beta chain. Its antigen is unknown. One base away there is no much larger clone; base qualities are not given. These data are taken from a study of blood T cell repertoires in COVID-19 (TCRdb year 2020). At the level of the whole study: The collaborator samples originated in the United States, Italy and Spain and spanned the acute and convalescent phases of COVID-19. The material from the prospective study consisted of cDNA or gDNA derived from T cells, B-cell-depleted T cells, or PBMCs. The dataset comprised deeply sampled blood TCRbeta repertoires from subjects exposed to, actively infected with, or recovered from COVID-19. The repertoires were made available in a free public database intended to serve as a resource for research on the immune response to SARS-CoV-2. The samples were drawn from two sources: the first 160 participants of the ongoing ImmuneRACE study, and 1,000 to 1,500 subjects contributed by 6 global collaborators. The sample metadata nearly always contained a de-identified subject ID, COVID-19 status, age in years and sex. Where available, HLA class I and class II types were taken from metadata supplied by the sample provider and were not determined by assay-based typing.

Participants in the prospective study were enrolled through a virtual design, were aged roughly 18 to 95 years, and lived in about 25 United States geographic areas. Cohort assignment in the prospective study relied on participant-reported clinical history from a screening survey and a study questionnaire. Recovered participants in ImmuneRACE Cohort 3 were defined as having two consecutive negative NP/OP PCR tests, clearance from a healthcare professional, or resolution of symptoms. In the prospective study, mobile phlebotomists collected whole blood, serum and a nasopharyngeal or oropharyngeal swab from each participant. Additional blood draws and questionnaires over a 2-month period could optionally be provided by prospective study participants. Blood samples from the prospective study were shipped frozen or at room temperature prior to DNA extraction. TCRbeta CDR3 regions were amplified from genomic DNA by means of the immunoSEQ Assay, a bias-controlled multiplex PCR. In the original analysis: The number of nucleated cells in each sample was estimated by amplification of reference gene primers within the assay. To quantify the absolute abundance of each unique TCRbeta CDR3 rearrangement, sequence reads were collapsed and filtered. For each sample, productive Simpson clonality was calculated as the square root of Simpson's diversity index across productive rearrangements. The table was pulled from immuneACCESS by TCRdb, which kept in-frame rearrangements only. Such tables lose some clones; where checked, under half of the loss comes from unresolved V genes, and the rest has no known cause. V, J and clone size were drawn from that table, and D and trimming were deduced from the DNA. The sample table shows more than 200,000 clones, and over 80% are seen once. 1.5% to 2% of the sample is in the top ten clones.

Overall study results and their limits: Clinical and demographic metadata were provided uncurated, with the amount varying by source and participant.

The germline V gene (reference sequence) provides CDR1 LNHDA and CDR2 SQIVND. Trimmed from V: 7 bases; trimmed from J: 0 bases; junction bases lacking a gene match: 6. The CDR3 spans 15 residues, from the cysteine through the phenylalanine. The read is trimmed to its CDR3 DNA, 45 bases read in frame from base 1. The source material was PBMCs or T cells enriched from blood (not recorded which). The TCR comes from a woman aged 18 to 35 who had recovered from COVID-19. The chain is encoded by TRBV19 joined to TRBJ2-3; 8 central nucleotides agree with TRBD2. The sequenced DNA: TGTGCCAGTAAGGAGCGGGGGTCTAGCACAGATACGCAGTATTTT. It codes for CASKERGSSTDTQYF.